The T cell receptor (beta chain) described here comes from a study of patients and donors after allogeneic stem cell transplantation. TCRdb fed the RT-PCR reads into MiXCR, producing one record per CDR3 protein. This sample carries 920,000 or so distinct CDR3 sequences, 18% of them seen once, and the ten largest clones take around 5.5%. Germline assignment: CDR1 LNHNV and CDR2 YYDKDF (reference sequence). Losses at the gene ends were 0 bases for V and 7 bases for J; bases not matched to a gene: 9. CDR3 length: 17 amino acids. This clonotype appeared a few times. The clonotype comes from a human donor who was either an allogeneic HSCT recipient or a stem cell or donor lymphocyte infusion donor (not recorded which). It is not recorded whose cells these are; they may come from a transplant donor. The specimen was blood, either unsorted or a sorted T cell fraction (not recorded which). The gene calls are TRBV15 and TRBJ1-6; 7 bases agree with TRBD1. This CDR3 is CATSRDFKPGQNSPLHF. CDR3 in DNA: TGTGCCACCAGCAGAGATTTCAAGCCGGGACAGAATTCACCCCTCCACTTT.